This entry lists 11 T cell receptor beta chains sequenced from one sample in a study of blood T cell repertoires in COVID-19. TCRdb's table, derived via immunoSEQ multiplex PCR, lists solely in-frame clones and lacks some. The sample carries about 170,000 clones, 83% recorded once. The sample was peripheral blood. The receptors were sampled from a woman aged 80 or over with acute or convalescent COVID-19.

The chain couples TRBV27 to TRBJ1-3; D is undetermined. The germline V gene encodes CDR1 MNHEY and CDR2 SMNVEV (reference sequence). This CDR3 is built from 13 residues. Trimming cost V 6 bases and J 8 bases, with 14 bases left between them. The CDR3 spells CASSGREGDTIYF. The CDR3 coding sequence is TGTGCCAGCAGCGGGAGGGAGGGAGACACCATATATTTT.

V and J are TRBV29-1 and TRBJ1-3; TRBD1 is a possible D gene (5 bases). V was clipped by 7 bases and J by 10 bases, with 14 bases between them. Germline V CDR1 and CDR2: SQVTM, ANQGSEA. There are 11 residues in the CDR3. CDR3 DNA sequence: TGCAGCGCCGCGGGGGGGGGAACCATATATTTT. This codes for CSAAGGGTIYF.

The chain couples TRBV9 to TRBJ2-2; D possibly corresponds to TRBD2 (5 bases). Germline values: CDR1 SGDLS, CDR2 YYNGEE. V was cut by 1 base and J by 0 bases, with 10 bases left in between. The CDR3 sequence is 16 residues long. CDR3 loop: CASSVFEGPNTGELFF. CDR3 nucleotides: TGTGCCAGCAGCGTATTTGAGGGTCCGAACACCGGGGAGCTGTTTTTT.

J is TRBJ1-4 and V is TRBV5-1; D call uncertain. V was shortened by 2 bases and J by 8 bases, with 10 bases between the two germline ends. The CDR3 covers 13 residues. Germline loops: CDR1 SGHRS, CDR2 YFSETQ. The CDR3 coding sequence is TGCGCCAGCAGCTTCGCAGGTCAAGAAAAACTGTTTTTT. Its protein is CASSFAGQEKLFF.

V and J are TRBV5-4 and TRBJ2-1; the D gene is possibly TRBD1 (5 bases). CDR3 length: 13 residues. The germline V gene has CDR1 SGHNT and CDR2 YYREEE (reference sequence). Trimming took 0 bases from V and 9 from J, leaving 10 bases between them. The CDR3 loop is CASSLVSDTEQFF. CDR3 in DNA: TGTGCCAGCAGCTTGGTATCGGACACTGAGCAGTTCTTC. The full variable domain, with the rest looked up from reference TRBV5-4 and TRBJ2-1, is ETGVTQSPTHLIKTRGQQVTLRCSSQSGHNTVSWYQQALGQGPQFIFQYYREEENGRGNFPPRFSGLQFPNYSSELNVNALELDDSALYLCASSLVSDTEQFFGPGTRLTVL.

This clone was recorded once. The chain links TRBV29-1 to TRBJ1-1; D unclear. The CDR3 is 13 residues long. Looked up from germline, CDR1 is SQVTM and CDR2 is ANQGSEA. V dropped 6 bases and J dropped 1 base, with 12 bases sitting between them. The CDR3 coding sequence is TGCAGCGTGGCCAGGAACCCGAACACTGAAGCTTTCTTT. As protein: CSVARNPNTEAFF.

In its sample, this clone was seen once. The CDR3 DNA is TGTGCCAGTAGCTTCTATCAGACAGGGCAGATATGGTCGGAGACCCAGTACTTC. This encodes CASSFYQTGQIWSETQYF. The V and J genes are TRBV19 and TRBJ2-5; the match to TRBD1 covers 7 bases. The CDR3 sequence is 18 residues long. Trimming cost V 6 bases and J 5 bases; bases outside gene matches: 21. Germline V gene sequence: CDR1 LNHDA, CDR2 SQIVND (reference sequence). Looking up the rest from reference TRBV19 and TRBJ2-5 gives the full variable domain: DGGITQSPKYLFRKEGQNVTLSCEQNLNHDAMYWYRQDPGQGLRLIYYSQIVNDFQKGDIAEGYSVSREKKESFPLTVTSAQKNPTAFYLCASSFYQTGQIWSETQYFGPGTRLLVL.

This chain links TRBV5-4 with TRBJ2-3, with D maybe TRBD1 (6 bases). The CDR3 contains 16 residues. The V end lost 4 bases, the J end lost 0 bases, and 15 bases lay between the germline ends. Germline V CDR1 and CDR2: SGHNT, YYREEE (reference sequence). CDR3 amino acids: CASSQQGPASTDTQYF. CDR3 DNA: TGTGCCAGCAGCCAACAGGGCCCCGCTAGCACAGATACGCAGTATTTT.

This chain joins TRBV9 and TRBJ2-5; 11 bases map to TRBD1. This CDR3 comprises 15 residues. V lost 2 bases, J lost 4 bases, and 4 bases stayed unmatched. Looked up from germline, CDR1 is SGDLS and CDR2 is YYNGEE. The CDR3: CASSVDRGPPETQYF. The DNA of the CDR3 is TGTGCCAGCAGCGTGGACAGGGGGCCCCCAGAGACCCAGTACTTC.

This chain uses TRBV19 with TRBJ1-5; the D gene is possibly TRBD1 (6 bases). V was cut by 7 bases and J by 1 base, with 11 bases left in between. Looked up from germline, CDR1 is LNHDA and CDR2 is SQIVND (reference sequence). The CDR3 length is 14 residues. Written as DNA, the CDR3 is TGTGCCAGTACGGGCAGGGGCAGCAATCAGCCCCAGCATTTT. The encoded protein is CASTGRGSNQPQHF.

The chain uses TRBV2 and TRBJ1-5, with 7 bases that match TRBD1. V gave up 3 bases and J gave up 2 bases; unmatched junction bases: 4. The CDR3 has 15 residues. The germline V gene encodes CDR1 SNHLY and CDR2 FYNNEI. CDR3 in amino acids: CASSDDQGGNQPQHF. DNA of the CDR3: TGTGCCAGCAGTGACGACCAGGGGGGCAATCAGCCCCAGCATTTT.